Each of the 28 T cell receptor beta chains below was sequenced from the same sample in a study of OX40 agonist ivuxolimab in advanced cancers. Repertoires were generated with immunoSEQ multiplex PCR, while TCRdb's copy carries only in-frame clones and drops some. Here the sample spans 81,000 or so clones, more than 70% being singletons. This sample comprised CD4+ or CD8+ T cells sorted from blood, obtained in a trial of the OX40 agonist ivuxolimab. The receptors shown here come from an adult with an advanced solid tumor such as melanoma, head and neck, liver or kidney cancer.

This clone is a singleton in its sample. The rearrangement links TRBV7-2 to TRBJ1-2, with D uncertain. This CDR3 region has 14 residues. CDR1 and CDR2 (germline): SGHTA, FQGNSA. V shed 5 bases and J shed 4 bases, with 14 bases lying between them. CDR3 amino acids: CASSPGVVSYGYTF. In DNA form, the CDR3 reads TGTGCCAGCAGCCCCGGAGTTGTAAGCTATGGCTACACCTTC. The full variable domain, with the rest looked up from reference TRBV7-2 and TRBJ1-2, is GAGVSQSPSNKVTEKGKDVELRCDPISGHTALYWYRQSLGQGLEFLIYFQGNSAPDKSGLPSDRFSAERTGGSVSTLTIQRTQQEDSAVYLCASSPGVVSYGYTFGSGTRLTVV.

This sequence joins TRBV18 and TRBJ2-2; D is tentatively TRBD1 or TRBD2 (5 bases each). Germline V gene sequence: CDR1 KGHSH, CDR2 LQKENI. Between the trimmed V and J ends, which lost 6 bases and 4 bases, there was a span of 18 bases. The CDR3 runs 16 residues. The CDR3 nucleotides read TGTGCCAGCTCCCAGGGACGACAATTACGCACCGGGGAGCTGTTTTTT. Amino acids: CASSQGRQLRTGELFF.

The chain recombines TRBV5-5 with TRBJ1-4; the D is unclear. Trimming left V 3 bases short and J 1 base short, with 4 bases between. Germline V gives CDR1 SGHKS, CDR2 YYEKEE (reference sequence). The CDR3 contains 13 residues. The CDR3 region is CASSWLTNEKLFF. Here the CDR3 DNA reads TGTGCCAGCAGCTGGCTAACTAATGAAAAACTGTTTTTT.

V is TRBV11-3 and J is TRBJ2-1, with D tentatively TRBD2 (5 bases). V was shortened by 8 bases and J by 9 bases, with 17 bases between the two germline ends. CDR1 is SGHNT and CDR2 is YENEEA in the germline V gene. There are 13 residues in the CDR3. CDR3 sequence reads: CASGPYGEGEQFF. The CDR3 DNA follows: TGTGCCAGCGGCCCTTACGGCGAGGGTGAGCAGTTCTTC.

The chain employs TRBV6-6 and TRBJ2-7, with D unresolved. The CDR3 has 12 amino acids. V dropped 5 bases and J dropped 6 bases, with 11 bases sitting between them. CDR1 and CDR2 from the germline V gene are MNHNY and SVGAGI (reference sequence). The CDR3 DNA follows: TGTGCCAGCAGTCCACCGTCTAGCGAGCAGTACTTC. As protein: CASSPPSSEQYF.

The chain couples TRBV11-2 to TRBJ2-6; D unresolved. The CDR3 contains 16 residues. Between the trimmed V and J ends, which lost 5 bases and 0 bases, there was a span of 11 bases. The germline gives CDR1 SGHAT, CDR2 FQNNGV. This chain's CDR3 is CASSHLRHSGANVLTF. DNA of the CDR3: TGTGCCAGCAGCCACCTGAGGCACTCTGGGGCCAACGTCCTGACTTTC.

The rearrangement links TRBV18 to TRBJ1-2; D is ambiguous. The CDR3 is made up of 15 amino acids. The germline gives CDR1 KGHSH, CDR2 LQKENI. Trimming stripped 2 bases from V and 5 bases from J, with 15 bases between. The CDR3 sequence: CASSPIAVGVYGYTF. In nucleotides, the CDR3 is TGTGCCAGCTCACCAATAGCAGTCGGAGTTTATGGCTACACCTTC.

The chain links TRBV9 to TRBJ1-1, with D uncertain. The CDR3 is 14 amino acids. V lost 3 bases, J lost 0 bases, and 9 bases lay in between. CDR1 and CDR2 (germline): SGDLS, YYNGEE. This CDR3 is CASSADRMNTEAFF. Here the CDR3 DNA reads TGTGCCAGCAGCGCGGACCGTATGAACACTGAAGCTTTCTTT.

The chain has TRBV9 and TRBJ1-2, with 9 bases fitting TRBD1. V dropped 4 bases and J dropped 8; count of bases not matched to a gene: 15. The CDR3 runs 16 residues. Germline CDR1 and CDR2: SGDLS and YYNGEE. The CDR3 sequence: CASSPSYGQGNQGYTF. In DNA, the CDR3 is TGTGCCAGCAGCCCAAGCTATGGACAGGGGAATCAAGGCTACACCTTC.

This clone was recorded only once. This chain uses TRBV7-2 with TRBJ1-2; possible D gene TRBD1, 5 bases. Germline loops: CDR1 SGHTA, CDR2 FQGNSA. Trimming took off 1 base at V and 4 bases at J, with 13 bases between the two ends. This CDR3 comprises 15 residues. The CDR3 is CASSLGPREIYGYTF. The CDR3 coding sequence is TGTGCCAGCAGCTTAGGTCCCAGGGAGATCTATGGCTACACCTTC. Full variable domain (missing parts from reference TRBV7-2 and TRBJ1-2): GAGVSQSPSNKVTEKGKDVELRCDPISGHTALYWYRQSLGQGLEFLIYFQGNSAPDKSGLPSDRFSAERTGGSVSTLTIQRTQQEDSAVYLCASSLGPREIYGYTFGSGTRLTVV.

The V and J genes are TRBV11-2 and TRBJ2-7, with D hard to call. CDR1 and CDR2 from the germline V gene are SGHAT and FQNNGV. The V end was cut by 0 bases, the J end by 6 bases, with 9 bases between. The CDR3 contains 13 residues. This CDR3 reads CASSLERIGEQYF. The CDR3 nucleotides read TGTGCCAGCAGCTTAGAAAGAATCGGCGAGCAGTACTTC.

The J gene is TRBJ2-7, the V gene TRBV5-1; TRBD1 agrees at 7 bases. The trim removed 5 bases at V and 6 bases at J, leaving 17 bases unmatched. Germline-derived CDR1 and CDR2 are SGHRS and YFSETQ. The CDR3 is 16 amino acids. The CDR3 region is CASSFVTGSLLGEQYF. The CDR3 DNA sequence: TGCGCCAGCAGTTTCGTGACAGGGTCCCTATTAGGCGAGCAGTACTTC.

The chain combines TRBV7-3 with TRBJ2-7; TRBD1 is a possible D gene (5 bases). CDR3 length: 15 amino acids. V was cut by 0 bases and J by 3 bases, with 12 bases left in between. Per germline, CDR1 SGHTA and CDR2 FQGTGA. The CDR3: CASSLTATASYEQYF. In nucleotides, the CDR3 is TGTGCCAGCAGCTTAACGGCGACAGCAAGCTACGAGCAGTACTTC.

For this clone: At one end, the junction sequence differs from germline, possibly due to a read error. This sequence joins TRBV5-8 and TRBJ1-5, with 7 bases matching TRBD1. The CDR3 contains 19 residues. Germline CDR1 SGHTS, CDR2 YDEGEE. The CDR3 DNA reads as TGTGCCAGCAGCCACATGACAGGGAATTTGGGTTATAGCAATCAGCCCCAGCGTTTT. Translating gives CASSHMTGNLGYSNQPQRF.

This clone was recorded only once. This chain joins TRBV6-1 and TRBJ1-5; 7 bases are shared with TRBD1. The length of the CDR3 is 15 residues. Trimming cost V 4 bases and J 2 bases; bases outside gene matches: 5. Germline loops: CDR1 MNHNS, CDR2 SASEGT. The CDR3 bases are TGTGCCAGCAGTGCGACAGGGAAGGGCAATCAGCCCCAGCATTTT. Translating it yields CASSATGKGNQPQHF.

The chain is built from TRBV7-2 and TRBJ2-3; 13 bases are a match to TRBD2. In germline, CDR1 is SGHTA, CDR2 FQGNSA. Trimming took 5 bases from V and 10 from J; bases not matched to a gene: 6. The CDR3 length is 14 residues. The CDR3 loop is CASSATSGGASQYF. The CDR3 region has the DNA TGTGCCAGCAGCGCCACTAGCGGGGGGGCGTCGCAGTATTTT.

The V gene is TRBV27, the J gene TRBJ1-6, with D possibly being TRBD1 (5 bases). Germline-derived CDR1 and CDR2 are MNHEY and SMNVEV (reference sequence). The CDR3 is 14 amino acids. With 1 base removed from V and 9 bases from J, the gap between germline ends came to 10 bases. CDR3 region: CASSLLGQGSPLHF. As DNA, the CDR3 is TGTGCCAGCAGTTTATTAGGGCAGGGTTCACCCCTCCACTTT.

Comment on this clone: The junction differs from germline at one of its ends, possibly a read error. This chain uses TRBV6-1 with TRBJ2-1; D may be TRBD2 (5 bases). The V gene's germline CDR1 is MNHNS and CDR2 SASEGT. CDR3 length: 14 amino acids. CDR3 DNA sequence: TGTACCAGCGGCAACTTCCCTTATTTGACTGAGCAGTTCTTC. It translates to CTSGNFPYLTEQFF.

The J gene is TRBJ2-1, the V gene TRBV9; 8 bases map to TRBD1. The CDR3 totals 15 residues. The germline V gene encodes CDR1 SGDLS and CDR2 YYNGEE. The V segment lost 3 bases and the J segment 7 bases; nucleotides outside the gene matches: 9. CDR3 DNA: TGTGCCAGCAGCGCCACCCTGACAGGGGAAAATGAGCAGTTCTTC. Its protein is CASSATLTGENEQFF. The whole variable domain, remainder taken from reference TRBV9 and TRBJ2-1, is DSGVTQTPKHLITATGQRVTLRCSPRSGDLSVYWYQQSLDQGLQFLIQYYNGEERAKGNILERFSAQQFPDLHSELNLSSLELGDSALYFCASSATLTGENEQFFGPGTRLTVL.

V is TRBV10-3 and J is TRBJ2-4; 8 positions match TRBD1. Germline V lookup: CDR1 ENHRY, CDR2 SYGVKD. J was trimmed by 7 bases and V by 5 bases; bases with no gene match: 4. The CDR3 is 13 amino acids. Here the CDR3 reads CAISKGQDNIQYF. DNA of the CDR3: TGTGCCATCAGTAAGGGACAGGACAACATTCAGTACTTC.

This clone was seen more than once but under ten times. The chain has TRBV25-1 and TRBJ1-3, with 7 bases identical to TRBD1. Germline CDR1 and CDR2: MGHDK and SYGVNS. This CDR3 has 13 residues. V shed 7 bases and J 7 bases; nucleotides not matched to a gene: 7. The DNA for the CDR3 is TGTGCCAGCACTCCCCCAGGGGGGAACACCATATATTTT. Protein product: CASTPPGGNTIYF.

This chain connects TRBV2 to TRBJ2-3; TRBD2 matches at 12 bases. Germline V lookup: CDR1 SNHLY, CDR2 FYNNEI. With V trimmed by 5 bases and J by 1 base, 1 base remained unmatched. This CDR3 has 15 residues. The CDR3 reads CASSRLAGGTDTQYF. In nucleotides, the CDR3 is TGTGCCAGCAGTCGACTAGCGGGGGGCACAGATACGCAGTATTTT.

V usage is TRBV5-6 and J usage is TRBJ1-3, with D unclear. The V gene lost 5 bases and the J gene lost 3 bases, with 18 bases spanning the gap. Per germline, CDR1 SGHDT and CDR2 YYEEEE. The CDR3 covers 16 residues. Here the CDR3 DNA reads TGTGCCAGCAGGGGAGAGACCCCCTCTGGTGGAAACACCATATATTTT. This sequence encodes CASRGETPSGGNTIYF.

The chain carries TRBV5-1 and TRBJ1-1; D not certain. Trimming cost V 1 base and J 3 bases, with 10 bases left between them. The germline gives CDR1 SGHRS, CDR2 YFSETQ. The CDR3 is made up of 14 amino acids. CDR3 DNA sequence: TGCGCCAGCAGCTTGTGGGCCTCGGACACTGAAGCTTTCTTT. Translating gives CASSLWASDTEAFF.

The CDR3 DNA reads TGTGCCAGCAGCCAACGACAGGGGGACTACACCTTC. This sequence encodes CASSQRQGDYTF. The chain joins TRBV6-6 to TRBJ1-2; 9 bases are a match to TRBD1. V shed 6 bases and J 10 bases; nucleotides not matched to a gene: 6. Germline assignment: CDR1 MNHNY and CDR2 SVGAGI (reference sequence). This CDR3 comprises 12 residues.

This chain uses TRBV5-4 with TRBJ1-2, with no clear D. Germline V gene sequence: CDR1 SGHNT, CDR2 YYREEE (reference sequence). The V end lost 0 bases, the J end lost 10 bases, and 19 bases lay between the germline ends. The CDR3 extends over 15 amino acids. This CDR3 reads CASSLAKGTGEDYTF. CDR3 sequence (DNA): TGTGCCAGCAGCTTGGCCAAGGGTACGGGAGAGGACTACACCTTC.

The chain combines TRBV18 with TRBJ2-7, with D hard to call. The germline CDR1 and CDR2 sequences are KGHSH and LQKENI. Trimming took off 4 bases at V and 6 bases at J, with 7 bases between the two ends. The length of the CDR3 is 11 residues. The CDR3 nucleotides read TGTGCCAGCTCACAGCCCTCCGAGCAGTACTTC. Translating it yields CASSQPSEQYF.

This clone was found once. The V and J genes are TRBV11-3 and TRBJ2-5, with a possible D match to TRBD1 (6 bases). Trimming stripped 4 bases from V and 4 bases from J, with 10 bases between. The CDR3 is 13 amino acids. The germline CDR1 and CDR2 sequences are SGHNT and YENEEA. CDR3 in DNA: TGTGCCAGCAGCTCGCGGACAGCAGAGACCCAGTACTTC. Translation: CASSSRTAETQYF.